This T cell receptor (beta chain) was identified in a study of technical replicates of blood from several donors. After removal of 3 bases from V and 3 bases from J, the junction contained 6 bases not matched to a gene. The CDR3 is 15 amino acids. Germline V CDR1 and CDR2: LNHDA, SQIVND (reference sequence). Generated by immunoSEQ multiplex PCR, the TCRdb table keeps only in-frame clones and is missing some. This repertoire shows about 75,000 clones, about 90% found once; its top ten account for 0.35% to 0.45%. This rearrangement joins TRBV19 to TRBJ1-1; 8 bases fit TRBD1. The sequence came from a human donor in good health. Input material: T cells isolated from PBMCs. CDR3 loop: CASSIQGAYDTEAFF. In DNA form, the CDR3 reads TGTGCCAGTAGTATCCAGGGGGCATACGACACTGAAGCTTTCTTT. The entire variable domain, with the rest obtained from reference TRBV19 and TRBJ1-1, is as follows: DGGITQSPKYLFRKEGQNVTLSCEQNLNHDAMYWYRQDPGQGLRLIYYSQIVNDFQKGDIAEGYSVSREKKESFPLTVTSAQKNPTAFYLCASSIQGAYDTEAFFGQGTRLTVV.